This T cell receptor beta chain was captured in a study of identical twins. TCRdb independently ran MiXCR on the 5' RACE reads; one entry per CDR3 protein. This sample has fewer than 550,000 distinct CDR3 sequences, with roughly 15% found just once. With respect to this clonotype: Its antigen is undetermined.

CDR1 SGHRS and CDR2 YFSETQ come from the germline V gene. The CDR3 contains 14 residues. Trimming stripped 4 bases from V and 5 bases from J, with 15 bases between. Study conclusions and caveats: Memory repertoires showed no such pattern, whereas abundant cord blood beta clonotypes carried fewer insertions. Model-predicted out-of-frame TCR alpha sharing fell below observed values in monozygotic twins. A partial confounding effect on zero-insertion analyses could come from invariant MAIT and iNKT cells. Beta out-of-frame sequences displayed a weaker excess of sharing between twins.

This sample also appeared in a second study, on yellow fever vaccine responses in identical twins.

Material: CD4+ T cells sorted from blood. The clonotype comes from a woman in her late teens or twenties in good health. The chain combines TRBV5-1 with TRBJ2-5, with no clear D. CDR3 coding DNA: TGCGCCAGCAGCCCGGGCCCAGCGTGGGAGACCCAGTACTTC. Translated, it gives CASSPGPAWETQYF.